This T cell receptor (beta chain) appears in the sequencing data of a study of cytomegalovirus exposure and HLA in healthy donors. On the study more broadly: An early release of data contained about 85 million unique TCRs, which came from HLA-typed donors. Out of around 360 genotyped donors, about 81% belonged to the Caucasian-associated ancestry cluster. General study points: Later work associated 16,951 TCR beta sequences with HLA alleles at 0.05 false discovery rate. On later analysis, the bulk of CMV-associated TCR beta chains appeared to be HLA-restricted.

On this clone: Its antigen remains unknown.

The PCR ran on 60 Vbeta and 13 Jbeta primers. The assay was immunoSEQ multiplex PCR, and TCRdb's table has in-frame clones only and misses some. Here the sample spans about 130,000 clones, 70% to 90% being singletons. This CDR3 has 15 amino acids. CDR1 and CDR2 (germline): SGHRS, YFSETQ. Trimming took 6 bases from V and 0 from J; bases not matched to a gene: 5. V usage is TRBV5-1 and J usage is TRBJ2-7, with TRBD1 matching over 11 bases. The receptor comes from a woman aged 35 to 49 in good health and CMV-seropositive. What was sequenced was PBMCs. The CDR3 loop reads CASTSGTGGSYEQYF. The CDR3 DNA sequence: TGCGCCAGCACCTCCGGGACAGGGGGCTCCTACGAGCAGTACTTC.